The 15 T cell receptor beta chains given below trace back to one sample, sequenced in a study of CD8 T cells in Susac syndrome (dated by TCRdb to about 2019). Library preparation was by the immunoSEQ multiplex PCR assay. RNA was extracted using the RNeasy kit, and about 0.45 to 1 ug of the RNA was reverse transcribed with random hexamers. The raw public data were reprocessed by TCRdb itself: fastp quality trimming at Q25, MiXCR clonotype calling, in-frame beta chains only. Every distinct CDR3 protein forms one entry, paired with its most common genes and DNA. For this sample there are about 300,000 distinct CDR3 sequences; about 91% appear just once. Jointly, the top ten make up 0.18% of the sample. The sample was CD8+ T cells from PBMCs. The receptors shown here come from a human donor with multiple sclerosis.

The CDR3 bases are TGTGCCAGCAGCCCCGGGGGATTCGACACCGGGGAGCTGTTTTTT. Translating gives CASSPGGFDTGELFF. The gene calls are TRBV27 and TRBJ2-2, with TRBD2 as a possible D gene (6 bases). Germline-derived CDR1 and CDR2 are MNHEY and SMNVEV (reference sequence). The CDR3 has 15 amino acids. V lost 6 bases and J 3 bases, leaving 14 bases between the germline ends.

The DNA of the CDR3 is TGTGCCAGCACGTCCATTGCGAACTACGAGCAGTACTTC. As protein: CASTSIANYEQYF. This sequence joins TRBV2 and TRBJ2-7; D gene uncertain. The CDR3 loop spans 13 amino acids. Looked up from germline, CDR1 is SNHLY and CDR2 is FYNNEI. Trimming stripped 7 bases from V and 3 bases from J, with 13 bases between.

The CDR3 loop is CASSFLAGDDYNEQFF. The CDR3 coding sequence is TGTGCCAGCAGCTTTCTAGCGGGAGACGACTACAATGAGCAGTTCTTC. The chain uses TRBV7-8 and TRBJ2-1; 10 bases are a match to TRBD2. V was pared by 3 bases and J by 3 bases, with 5 bases of the junction left unmatched. CDR1 is SGHVS, CDR2 FQNEAQ, per germline. This CDR3 has 16 residues.

The gene calls are TRBV9 and TRBJ2-3; 7 nucleotides match TRBD1. Per the germline V gene, CDR1 is SGDLS and CDR2 is YYNGEE. J was trimmed by 2 bases and V by 6 bases; bases with no gene match: 6. The CDR3 loop spans 14 amino acids. The CDR3 DNA is TGTGCCAGCACAGGACAGGAGACCACAGATACGCAGTATTTT. Its translation: CASTGQETTDTQYF.

Details on this clonotype: At one end, the junction sequence differs from germline, possibly due to a read error. The V call is TRBV5-1, the J call TRBJ2-1; no firm D call. Germline loops: CDR1 SGHRS, CDR2 YFSETQ. The CDR3 loop spans 13 amino acids. The CDR3 region has the DNA TGTGCCAGCAGTTTAGTGCCATACAATGAGCAGTTCTTC. This gives the protein CASSLVPYNEQFF.

V and J are TRBV20-1 and TRBJ2-3; TRBD2 aligns across 11 bases. J was trimmed by 2 bases and V by 0 bases; bases with no gene match: 4. Germline V gene data show CDR1 as DFQATT and CDR2 as SNEGSKA (reference sequence). The CDR3 covers 16 residues. The chain's CDR3 is CSARDLTSGDTDTQYF. In DNA form, the CDR3 reads TGCAGTGCTAGAGATCTGACTAGCGGGGACACAGATACGCAGTATTTT.

The chain uses TRBV5-4 and TRBJ1-2; 7 positions match TRBD1. The CDR3 loop spans 14 amino acids. V trimming: 1 base; J trimming: 8 bases; junction bases outside the gene matches: 8. Germline V gene data show CDR1 as SGHNT and CDR2 as YYREEE (reference sequence). The CDR3 reads CASSLRGGAQGYTF. CDR3 DNA: TGTGCCAGCAGCTTGCGAGGGGGCGCGCAGGGCTACACCTTC.

This chain joins TRBV14 and TRBJ2-3; D gene ambiguous. Germline V gene data show CDR1 as SGHDN and CDR2 as FVKESK. The germline V and J ends were trimmed by 0 bases and 2 bases, with 12 bases remaining between them. This CDR3 has 16 residues. The CDR3 coding sequence is TGTGCCAGCAGCCAAGAGGCTGCCAGACTCACAGATACGCAGTATTTT. Its protein product is CASSQEAARLTDTQYF.

V usage is TRBV29-1 and J usage is TRBJ1-2; 10 nucleotides line up with TRBD1. The V gene's germline CDR1 is SQVTM and CDR2 ANQGSEA. V lost 3 bases to trimming and J lost 4 bases; unmatched junction nucleotides: 8. The CDR3 extends over 15 amino acids. The DNA for the CDR3 is TGCAGCGTTGAGGGACAGGGGCGTACTTCCTATGGCTACACCTTC. Its protein product is CSVEGQGRTSYGYTF. Filled out from reference TRBV29-1 and TRBJ1-2, the complete variable domain reads SAVISQKPSRDICQRGTSLTIQCQVDSQVTMMFWYRQQPGQSLTLIATANQGSEATYESGFVIDKFPISRPNLTFSTLTVSNMSPEDSSIYLCSVEGQGRTSYGYTFGSGTRLTVV.

V gene TRBV7-8 combines with J gene TRBJ2-1; 12 nucleotides match TRBD2. J lost 5 bases, V lost 0 bases, and 8 bases had no gene match. The CDR3 sequence is 18 residues long. Per germline, CDR1 SGHVS and CDR2 FQNEAQ. CDR3 region: CASSLARVLAGGHNEQFF. In DNA, the CDR3 is TGTGCCAGCAGCTTAGCACGGGTACTAGCGGGAGGTCACAATGAGCAGTTCTTC.

This clonotype occurred once. The gene calls are TRBV4-2 and TRBJ1-5, with 11 bases fitting TRBD1. Unmatched junction bases numbered 3, after V lost 1 base and J lost 7 bases. This CDR3 is 15 amino acids long. CDR1 LGHNA and CDR2 YNFKEQ come from the germline V gene. The CDR3 bases are TGTGCCAGCAGCCAAGCGGACAGGGGGCGACAGCCCCAGCATTTT. Residues: CASSQADRGRQPQHF.

The chain uses TRBV10-3 and TRBJ2-2; weak D call: TRBD1 (5 bases). CDR3 length: 14 residues. Trimming left V 3 bases short and J 6 bases short, with 11 bases between. Germline-derived CDR1 and CDR2 are ENHRY and SYGVKD. The CDR3 DNA is TGTGCCATCAGTGATTTGGCAGGGCCCGGGGAGCTGTTTTTT. It translates to CAISDLAGPGELFF.

This sequence joins TRBV3-1 and TRBJ2-3; 9 bases align to TRBD1. The germline gives CDR1 LGHDT, CDR2 YNNKEL (reference sequence). This CDR3 region has 16 residues. J gave up 11 bases and V 0 bases, and 12 bases lay outside the gene matches. CDR3 sequence reads: CASSQERWTGEVQQYF. The CDR3 DNA is TGTGCCAGCAGCCAAGAAAGGTGGACAGGGGAGGTTCAGCAGTATTTT.

The gene calls are TRBV4-3 and TRBJ2-1; D call uncertain. Germline loops: CDR1 LGHNA, CDR2 YSLEER. The length of the CDR3 is 16 residues. V shed 0 bases and J shed 1 base, with 10 bases lying between them. The CDR3 DNA sequence: TGCGCCAGCAGCCAAGAGCATGCGGCTTCCTACAATGAGCAGTTCTTC. Translating gives CASSQEHAASYNEQFF.

The CDR3 DNA reads TGTGCCAGCAGCGTAACGGCGGGTTTGAACACCGGGGAGCTGTTTTTT. Residues: CASSVTAGLNTGELFF. This chain uses TRBV9 with TRBJ2-2, with D tentatively TRBD2 (5 bases). Germline CDR1 is SGDLS and CDR2 is YYNGEE. With 1 base removed from V and 1 base from J, the gap between germline ends came to 11 bases. This CDR3 comprises 16 residues.